The sample holds one count of the clone carrying this T cell receptor beta chain. The antigen is not known. One junction end disagrees with the germline gene, perhaps due to a read error. Approximately 10 milliliters was the volume of peripheral blood drawn from each donor. The data derive from a study of blood T cells in healthy people across ages. Whole-study findings and limits: When set beside aged donors, long-lived donors presented more naive CD4+ cells and higher diversity.

Together with a sample-barcoded 5' primer, a J-beta primer mix was included in a second PCR lasting roughly 6 to 12 cycles. Every cDNA molecule bore a tag from a template-switch adaptor containing 12 random nucleotides. MiXCR, run by TCRdb on the 5' RACE reads, gives a single entry per CDR3 protein. Found here are about 1.8 million distinct CDR3 sequences, around 50% of them singletons; the top ten hold less than 2.5%. CDR1 is DFQATT and CDR2 is SNEGSKA in the germline V gene (reference sequence). This CDR3 has 14 residues. The source material was blood. The J gene is TRBJ2-6, the V gene TRBV20-1; D is perhaps TRBD1 (5 bases). The sequence was collected from a woman aged 40 to 49 in good health. The CDR3, as DNA: TGCAGTGCTAGAGATAGGGTTGGGGCCAGCGTCCTGACTTTC. Translated, it gives CSARDRVGASVLTF.